A selection of T cell receptor beta chains follows, all from one sample in a study of CD8+CD57+ T cells in acquired aplastic anemia. TCRdb recomputed calls from the reads with MiXCR, one row per CDR3 protein. The sample contains about 200,000 distinct CDR3 sequences, about half of which appear only once. Sequences were obtained from sorted CD4+, CD8+, or CD8+CD57+ T cells (not recorded which) from PBMCs. These receptors came from a human donor with aplastic anemia. CDR3s include the opening cysteine and the closing phenylalanine or tryptophan. D genes are given only for firm matches. Clone size appears in some rows only: once, few, many, or a class for an expanded clone.

v_call	j_call	clone_size	d_call	cdr3_nt	cdr3_aa
TRBV5-5	TRBJ2-7	many	NA	TGTGCCAGCAGCCCTCGACAGGCCGCGGGCGAGCAGTACTTC	CASSPRQAAGEQYF
TRBV19	TRBJ2-1	NA	NA	TGTGCCAGTAGTATAGGGTCCCCCGGACTGAGTCAGGCCCACGAGCAGCTCTTC	CASSIGSPGLSQAHEQLF
TRBV24-1	TRBJ2-2	NA	TRBD1	TGTGCCACCAGTGATCCCGGACAGGGGAGGGGGGAGCTGTTTTTT	CATSDPGQGRGELFF
TRBV10-3	TRBJ1-3	NA	NA	TGTGCCATCAGTGAGTCCCCCCACAGCTCTGGAAACACCATATATTTT	CAISESPHSSGNTIYF
TRBV10-3	TRBJ2-1	NA	NA	TGTGCCATCAGTGAGATGCTCTACAATGAGCAGTTCTTC	CAISEMLYNEQFF
TRBV6-2/TRBV6-3	TRBJ2-7	NA	TRBD1	TGTGCCAGCAGTTACTCCCGGACAGGGAAGAACGAGCAGTACTTC	CASSYSRTGKNEQYF
TRBV4-1	TRBJ2-2	many	NA	TGCGCCAGCAGCCATGCCACGGGTCGGGGGTGGACCGGGGAGCTGTTTTTT	CASSHATGRGWTGELFF
TRBV19	TRBJ2-7	NA	NA	TGTGCCAGTAGCTCGGGGAGATCATCCTACGAGCAGTACTTC	CASSSGRSSYEQYF
TRBV28	TRBJ2-1	few	NA	TGTGCCACCGACAGGCGCCCTAGGGGTGAGCAGTTCTTC	CATDRRPRGEQFF
TRBV7-8	TRBJ2-1	NA	NA	TGTGCCAGCAGCTCTGACAGGAACGATGAGCAGTTCTTC	CASSSDRNDEQFF
TRBV24-1	TRBJ2-7	NA	NA	TGTGCCACCAGTGATCCAGGACAGTCCTACGAGCAGTACTTC	CATSDPGQSYEQYF
TRBV7-6	TRBJ1-3	once	NA	TGTGCCAGCAGCCCAACAGCGGGAAACACCATATATTTT	CASSPTAGNTIYF
TRBV20-1	TRBJ2-5	many	TRBD2	TGCAGTGCTAAGGCCGGGGGGGCGGAAGAGACCCAGTACTTC	CSAKAGGAEETQYF
TRBV7-9	TRBJ2-2	NA	NA	TGTGCCAGCAGCCGGCGGATGAACACCGGGGAGCTGTTTTTT	CASSRRMNTGELFF
TRBV6-1	TRBJ1-6	few	NA	TGTGCCAGCAGTCTTACAGGGCGAATTAATAATTCACCCCTCCACTTT	CASSLTGRINNSPLHF
TRBV6-5	TRBJ1-4	NA	NA	TGTGCCAGCAGTTACTACGGGACTAGGGGATCAAAACTGTTTTTT	CASSYYGTRGSKLFF
TRBV20-1	TRBJ2-7	NA	NA	TGCAGTGCTAGGAGCTCCTACGAGCAGTACTTC	CSARSSYEQYF
TRBV24-1	TRBJ2-2	NA	TRBD2	TGTGCCACCAGTGATGTACATGCCGGGACTAGCAACACCGGGGAGCTGTTTTTC	CATSDVHAGTSNTGELFF
TRBV24-1	TRBJ2-1	NA	NA	TGTGCCACCAGTGAAGCAAACACAGATACGCAGTTCTTC	CATSEANTDTQFF